Listed below are T cell receptor beta chains from one sample, sequenced in a study of PD-1 blockade in classical Hodgkin lymphoma. Clones were read by immunoSEQ multiplex PCR, and TCRdb kept only the in-frame ones, dropping some. The top ten hold roughly 20% of the sample, which has 25,000 to 35,000 clones, over 65% seen once. The source was peripheral blood mononuclear cells (PBMCs), collected before the second cycle of nivolumab. The receptors here all came from a human donor with classical Hodgkin lymphoma. Each CDR3 is given with its conserved first and last residue. Each record gives: D gene, J gene, clone size, V gene, CDR3 DNA, CDR3 protein. D genes are given only for firm matches. Some rows have no size entry. The others give once, few or many, or a class for an expanded clone.

>TRBD1|TRBJ1-1|once|TRBV5-1
TGCGCCAGCAGCTTGGGTTCCGGGACAGGGGGTTACACTGAAGCTTTCTTT
CASSLGSGTGGYTEAFF
>NA|TRBJ2-5|NA|TRBV28
TGTGCCAGCAGGGGACTCGACTGGCAAGAGACCCAGTACTTC
CASRGLDWQETQYF
>NA|TRBJ2-3|NA|TRBV5-1
TGCGCCAGCAGCTTGGCAGGGCCCCCAGATACGCAGTATTTT
CASSLAGPPDTQYF
>NA|TRBJ1-2|NA|TRBV18
TGTGCCAGCTCACCAGGGACCAACTATGGCTACACCTTC
CASSPGTNYGYTF
>NA|TRBJ2-7|NA|TRBV5-6
TGTGCCAGCAGCCACCGGATGCACGAGCAGTACTTC
CASSHRMHEQYF
>TRBD1|TRBJ1-3|NA|TRBV2
TGTGCCAGCAGACGGGACAGGGTCCAGGGTTCTGGAAACACCATATATTTT
CASRRDRVQGSGNTIYF
>TRBD2|TRBJ2-1|NA|TRBV4-2
TGTGCCAGCAGCCAAGATCCTAGCGGGGGGATTCATGAGCAGTTCTTC
CASSQDPSGGIHEQFF
>TRBD1|TRBJ1-5|NA|TRBV6-1
TGTGCCAGCAGTGTGCTCCGGGGCAGGGGGCTGGGCAATCAGCCCCAGCATTTT
CASSVLRGRGLGNQPQHF
>NA|TRBJ2-1|NA|TRBV11-3
TGTGCCAGCATCGCAGTCGGCGCGTGGGAAAGGTGGAGCAATGAGCAGTTCTTC
CASIAVGAWERWSNEQFF
>NA|TRBJ1-1|few|TRBV7-2
TGTGCCAGCAGCTTAGTAAGGGGCAGGAACACTGAAGCTTTCTTT
CASSLVRGRNTEAFF
>NA|TRBJ2-1|NA|TRBV5-4
TGTGCCAGCAGCCTCGACGTGGGTGAGCAGTTCTTC
CASSLDVGEQFF
>TRBD1|TRBJ1-1|NA|TRBV7-2
TGTGCCAGCAGTCACAGGGGCCTCAGAGCTTTCTTT
CASSHRGLRAFF
>NA|TRBJ2-3|NA|TRBV27
TGTGCCAGCAGTCGTTTAGCGGCGAGAAGCACAGATACGCAGTATTTT
CASSRLAARSTDTQYF
>NA|TRBJ1-2|NA|TRBV11-2
TGTGCCAGCAGCTTGGGCTACCACTATGGCTACACCTTC
CASSLGYHYGYTF
>NA|TRBJ1-2|NA|TRBV6-1
TGTGCCAGCAGTATGCAAGGACACCGTAACTATGGCTACACCTTC
CASSMQGHRNYGYTF
>NA|TRBJ2-1|NA|TRBV6-8
TGTGCCAGTCCGGGTTTAGATTTTTACAATGAGCAGTTCTTC
CASPGLDFYNEQFF
>NA|TRBJ1-1|NA|TRBV6-1
TGTGCCAGCAGAATTCGGGGGAACACTGAAGCTTTCTTT
CASRIRGNTEAFF
>NA|TRBJ2-3|NA|TRBV5-6
TGTGCCAGCAGCTCTCAGCCCGGGGCCACAGATACGCAGTATTTT
CASSSQPGATDTQYF
>NA|TRBJ2-3|NA|TRBV27
TGTGCCAGCAGTTTAGTACCCGGACGCACAGATACGCAGTATTTT
CASSLVPGRTDTQYF
>NA|TRBJ2-2|NA|TRBV6-6
TGTGCCAGCAGTTACAGGTACACCGGGGAGCTGTTTTTT
CASSYRYTGELFF
>TRBD2|TRBJ2-5|NA|TRBV7-9
TGTGCCAGCAGCTTAGGTACTAGCGGGGGACTCCAAGAGACCCAGTACTTC
CASSLGTSGGLQETQYF
>NA|TRBJ2-7|NA|TRBV11-1
TGTGCCAGCAGCTTAGTAAGGTACGAGCAGTACTTC
CASSLVRYEQYF
>NA|TRBJ2-1|NA|TRBV7-6
TGTGCCAGCAGCCCCCCGCCGGCGGGAAACAATGAGCAGTTCTTC
CASSPPPAGNNEQFF
>TRBD2|TRBJ2-2|NA|TRBV10-3
TGTGCCATCAGCGGACTAGCGGGTATGAACACCGGGGAGCTGTTTTTT
CAISGLAGMNTGELFF
>TRBD1|TRBJ1-6|NA|TRBV19
TGTGCCAGTAGTACCCAGGACAGGGGGCTGGGATCACCCCTCCACTTT
CASSTQDRGLGSPLHF
>TRBD1|TRBJ1-2|medium-sized|TRBV4-3
TGCGCCAGCAGCCACTATATATTAGACAGGGGGCGGTCTGGCTACACCTTC
CASSHYILDRGRSGYTF
>NA|TRBJ2-5|NA|TRBV6-5
TGTGCCACCCATTCTACTAGGGAAGAGACCCAGTACTTC
CATHSTREETQYF
>NA|TRBJ1-1|NA|TRBV10-3
TGTGCCATCAGTCCCGACCGGGGCGCTGAAGCTTTCTTT
CAISPDRGAEAFF
>TRBD2|TRBJ2-7|NA|TRBV28
TGTGCCAGCAGGTCCAGCGGGAGTACCCACGAGCAGTACTTC
CASRSSGSTHEQYF
>NA|TRBJ1-1|NA|TRBV19
TGTGCCAGTAGTATACCGGGCGGCGATACTGAAGCTTTCTTT
CASSIPGGDTEAFF
>NA|TRBJ1-1|once|TRBV6-1
TGTGCCAGCACTCGAAAGGGGGATGAGAACACTGAAGCTTTCTTT
CASTRKGDENTEAFF
>NA|TRBJ1-2|NA|TRBV7-2
TGTGCCAGCAGCTTAGGGACAAGGGCTGGAGGCTACACCTTC
CASSLGTRAGGYTF
>NA|TRBJ1-4|NA|TRBV5-6
TGTGCCAGCAGCTTGACGGGGGCTGGATACGAAAAACTGTTTTTT
CASSLTGAGYEKLFF
>TRBD2|TRBJ2-2|NA|TRBV28
TGTGCCAGCAGTTTAGGGACTAGGGGCGGGGAGCTGTTTTTT
CASSLGTRGGELFF
>TRBD1|TRBJ2-5|NA|TRBV5-8
TGTGCCAGCAGCAGGGTCTGGGACAGGTGGGATTACCAAGAGACCCAGTACTTC
CASSRVWDRWDYQETQYF
>NA|TRBJ2-5|NA|TRBV7-9
TGTGCCAGCAGCTTAGTAGCAGGGCTATACGAGACCCAGTACTTC
CASSLVAGLYETQYF
>TRBD1|TRBJ1-1|NA|TRBV7-2
TGTGCCAGCAGCTTAGGATATAACAGGGGGCGACGAGAGAACACTGAAGCTTTCTTT
CASSLGYNRGRRENTEAFF
>TRBD1|TRBJ2-5|NA|TRBV6-1
TGTGCCAGCAGGAGACGACAGGGGGCCTCGGAGACCCAGTACTTC
CASRRRQGASETQYF
>NA|TRBJ1-4|NA|TRBV11-2
TGTGCCAGCAGCTTAGTACTGGAAAAACTGTTTTTT
CASSLVLEKLFF
>NA|TRBJ1-5|NA|TRBV5-1
TGCGCCAGCAGCTTGGTGGCCCCACCTAATAGCAATCAGCCCCAGCATTTT
CASSLVAPPNSNQPQHF
>NA|TRBJ2-5|NA|TRBV6-5
TGTGCCAGCAGTTACCCCAACAGGGAGACCCAGTACTTC
CASSYPNRETQYF
>NA|TRBJ1-2|NA|TRBV9
TGTGCCAGCAGCAGCAGCTTACAGGGTTATGGTGGCTACACCTTC
CASSSSLQGYGGYTF
>TRBD2|TRBJ2-1|once|TRBV28
TGTGCCAGCAGTTTATGGCAGGGTACTAGCGGGTTCCTGTTCTTC
CASSLWQGTSGFLFF
>TRBD1|TRBJ1-1|NA|TRBV28
TGTGCCAGCAGTTTGTCGGACAGGGGGTCGGCTTTCTTT
CASSLSDRGSAFF
>NA|TRBJ1-1|NA|TRBV14
TGTGCCAGCAGCCAAGGTTTCTCCGGGAATGCTGAAGCTTTCTTT
CASSQGFSGNAEAFF
>NA|TRBJ1-4|NA|TRBV4-2
TGTGCCAGCAGCCAAGATACAGTTTCCCTAGGAGAAAAACTGTTTTTT
CASSQDTVSLGEKLFF
>NA|TRBJ1-1|NA|TRBV19
TGTGCCAGTAGAAATCCGGGACAAAAAGCTTTCTTT
CASRNPGQKAFF
>TRBD2|TRBJ2-1|NA|TRBV9
TGTGCCAGCAGCGTAGGGATAGCGGGAGCCCCCAATGAGCAGTTCTTC
CASSVGIAGAPNEQFF
>NA|TRBJ1-5|NA|TRBV19
TGTGCCAGTAGTATTGAGGGTCAAGCCCACTTTCATAGCAATCAGCCCCAGCATTTT
CASSIEGQAHFHSNQPQHF
>NA|TRBJ2-2|few|TRBV6-1
TGTGCCAGCAGTGAGTTTTGGACACAGACCGGGGAGCTGTTTTTT
CASSEFWTQTGELFF